This record concerns one T cell receptor (beta chain) sequence. The entry originates in a study of blood T cell repertoires in COVID-19. On the study more broadly: The analysed material was cDNA or gDNA that came from T cells, B-cell-depleted T cells, or PBMCs.

The CDR3 loop spans 12 amino acids. V was pared by 1 base and J by 7 bases, with 5 bases between. Looked up from germline, CDR1 is LGHDT and CDR2 is YNNKEL (reference sequence). Per the original data handling: Amplification of reference gene primers was used by the study to estimate nucleated cell counts. Sequencing was performed with immunoSEQ multiplex PCR; in TCRdb, only in-frame clones are kept and a portion is missing. V, J and clone size reflect that table, while D and trimming were determined from the DNA. The sample includes approximately 54,000 clones, approximately 90% of them seen just once.

This sequence was found in a middle-aged woman with active COVID-19. Sequencing used peripheral blood. The rearrangement uses TRBV3-1 (or the pseudogene TRBV3-2) and TRBJ2-1; D unclear. The CDR3 here is CASSQAGNEQFF. In DNA form, the CDR3 reads TGTGCCAGCAGCCAAGCCGGGAATGAGCAGTTCTTC.